This TCR beta chain appears in the sequencing data of a study of control samples from healthy donors and cancer patients. Assay: immunoSEQ multiplex PCR; the TCRdb copy retains only in-frame clones and omits some. The sample includes 190,000 or so clones, roughly 91% of them seen just once. The CDR3 is 14 amino acids. Deletions cut 7 bases from V and 4 bases from J, with 14 bases between. CDR1 ENHRY and CDR2 SYGVKD come from the germline V gene. This sequence was found in a man between 18 and 29 years old in good health. The chain recombines TRBV10-3 with TRBJ1-5; a possible D gene is TRBD1 (6 bases). The sample consisted of blood. CDR3 in amino acids: CAINRDIGNQPQHF. The CDR3 DNA follows: TGTGCCATCAACCGGGACATCGGGAATCAGCCCCAGCATTTT.